This T cell receptor beta chain was sequenced for a study of shared clonotypes between healthy human individuals. Findings and caveats of the study: Four donors shared about 5% of their naive CD4 clonotypes. Tissues were not sampled, only blood, and their repertoires likely differ. An effect of sequencing depth on clonotype sharing among donors was expected.

In the case of this clone: Its target is unknown.

Sequencing used immunoSEQ multiplex PCR; TCRdb keeps in-frame clones, though not all of them. The sample holds more than 2,000,000 clones; approximately 92% are singletons and the top ten take over 0.12%. This CDR3 contains 16 residues. V shed 2 bases and J shed 1 base, with 12 bases lying between them. Germline CDR1 and CDR2: WSHSY and SAAADI. This chain connects TRBV10-2 to TRBJ1-5; D not resolved. The source material was naive CD4+ T cells sorted from blood. Specified subset: CD45RA+ positively selected. This TCR derives from a man aged 18 to 29 in good health. The CDR3 sequence is CASSEGFGASNQPQHF. CDR3 bases: TGCGCCAGCAGTGAGGGTTTCGGAGCAAGCAATCAGCCCCAGCATTTT.